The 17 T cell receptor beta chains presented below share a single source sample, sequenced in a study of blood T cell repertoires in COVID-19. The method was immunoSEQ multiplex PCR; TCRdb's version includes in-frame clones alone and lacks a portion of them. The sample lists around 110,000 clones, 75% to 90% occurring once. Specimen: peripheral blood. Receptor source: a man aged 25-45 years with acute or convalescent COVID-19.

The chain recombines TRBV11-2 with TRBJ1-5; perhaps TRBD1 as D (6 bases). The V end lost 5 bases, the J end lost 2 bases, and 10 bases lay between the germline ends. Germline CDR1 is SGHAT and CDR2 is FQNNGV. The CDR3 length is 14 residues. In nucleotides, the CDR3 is TGTGCCAGCAGCCCGGCAGGGGGCAATCAGCCCCAGCATTTT. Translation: CASSPAGGNQPQHF.

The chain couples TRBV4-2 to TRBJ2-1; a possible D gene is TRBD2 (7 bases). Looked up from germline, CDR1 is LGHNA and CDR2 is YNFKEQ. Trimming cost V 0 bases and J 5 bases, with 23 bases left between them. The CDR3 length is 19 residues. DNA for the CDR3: TGTGCCAGCAGCCAAGATCGGACGGGGGGCCACGAGAAACACAATGAGCAGTTCTTC. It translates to CASSQDRTGGHEKHNEQFF.

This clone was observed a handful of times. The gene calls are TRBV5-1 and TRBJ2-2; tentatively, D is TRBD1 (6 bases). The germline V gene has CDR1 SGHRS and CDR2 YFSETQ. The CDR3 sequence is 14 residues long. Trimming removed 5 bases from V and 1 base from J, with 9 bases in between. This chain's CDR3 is CASRPTGNTGELFF. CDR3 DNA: TGCGCCAGCAGGCCGACAGGGAACACCGGGGAGCTGTTTTTT.

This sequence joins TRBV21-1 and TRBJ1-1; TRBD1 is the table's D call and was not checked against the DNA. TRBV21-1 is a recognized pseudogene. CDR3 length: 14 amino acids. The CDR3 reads CASSRFRVGTEAFF. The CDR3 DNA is TGTGCCAGCAGCAGATTCAGGGTAGGCACTGAAGCTTTCTTT.

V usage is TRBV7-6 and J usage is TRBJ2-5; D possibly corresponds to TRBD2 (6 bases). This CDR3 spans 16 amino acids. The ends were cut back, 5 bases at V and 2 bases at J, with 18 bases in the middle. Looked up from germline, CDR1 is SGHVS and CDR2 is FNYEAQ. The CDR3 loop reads CASSPATERAQETQYF. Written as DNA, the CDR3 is TGTGCCAGCAGCCCCGCGACCGAGCGGGCGCAAGAGACCCAGTACTTC.

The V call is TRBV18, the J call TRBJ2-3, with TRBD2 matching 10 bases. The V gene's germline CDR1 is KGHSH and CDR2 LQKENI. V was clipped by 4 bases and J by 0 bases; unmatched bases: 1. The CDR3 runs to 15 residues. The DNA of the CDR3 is TGTGCCAGCTCACTGACTAGCGGGAGCACAGATACGCAGTATTTT. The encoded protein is CASSLTSGSTDTQYF. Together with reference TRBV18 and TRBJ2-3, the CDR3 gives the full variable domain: NAGVMQNPRHLVRRRGQEARLRCSPMKGHSHVYWYRQLPEEGLKFMVYLQKENIIDESGMPKERFSAEFPKEGPSILRIQQVVRGDSAAYFCASSLTSGSTDTQYFGPGTRLTVL.

The CDR3 reads CAISEPGQVNSPLHF. For the CDR3, the DNA is TGTGCCATCAGTGAGCCGGGACAGGTTAATTCACCCCTCCACTTT. The J gene is TRBJ1-6, the V gene TRBV10-3; TRBD1 agrees at 8 bases. There are 15 residues in the CDR3. Per germline, CDR1 ENHRY and CDR2 SYGVKD. J lost 6 bases, V lost 2 bases, and 3 bases had no gene match.

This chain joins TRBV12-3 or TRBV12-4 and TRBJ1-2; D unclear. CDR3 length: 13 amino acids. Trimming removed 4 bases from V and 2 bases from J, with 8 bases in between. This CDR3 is CASSYAANYGYTF. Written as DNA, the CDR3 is TGTGCCAGCAGTTATGCGGCCAACTATGGCTACACCTTC.

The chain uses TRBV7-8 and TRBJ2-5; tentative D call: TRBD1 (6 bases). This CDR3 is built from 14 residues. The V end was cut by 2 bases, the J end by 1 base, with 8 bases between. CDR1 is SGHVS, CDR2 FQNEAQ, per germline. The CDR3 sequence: CASSLKTGQETQYF. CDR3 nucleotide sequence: TGTGCCAGCAGCTTAAAGACAGGCCAAGAGACCCAGTACTTC.

This CDR3 is CASSARGRGGEQYV. The CDR3 DNA reads as TGTGCCAGCAGTGCGCGGGGAAGGGGGGGAGAGCAGTACGTC. The chain couples TRBV28 to TRBJ2-7, with a tentative D call TRBD2 (7 bases). V shed 5 bases and J shed 7 bases, with 18 bases lying between them. Germline V gene data show CDR1 as MDHEN and CDR2 as SYDVKM. This CDR3 has 14 amino acids.

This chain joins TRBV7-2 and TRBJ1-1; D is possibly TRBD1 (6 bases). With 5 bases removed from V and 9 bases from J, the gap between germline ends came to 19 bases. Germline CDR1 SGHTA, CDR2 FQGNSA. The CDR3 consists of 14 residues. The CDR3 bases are TGTGCCAGCAGCCTCGGACAGATACTCGGTCAAGCTTTCTTT. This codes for CASSLGQILGQAFF.

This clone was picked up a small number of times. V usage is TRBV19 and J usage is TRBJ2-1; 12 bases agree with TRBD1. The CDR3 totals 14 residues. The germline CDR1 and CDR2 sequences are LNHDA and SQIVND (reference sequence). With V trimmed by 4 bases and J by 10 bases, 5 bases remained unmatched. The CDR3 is CASSRDRGRPEQFF. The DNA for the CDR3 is TGTGCCAGTAGTAGGGACAGGGGGCGCCCCGAGCAGTTCTTC.

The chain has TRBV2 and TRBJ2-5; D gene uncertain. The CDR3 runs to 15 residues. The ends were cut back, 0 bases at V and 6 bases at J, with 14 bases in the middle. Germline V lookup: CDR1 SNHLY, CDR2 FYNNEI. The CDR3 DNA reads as TGTGCCAGCAGTGAAGCGCTTGGGCTGGCGCAGACCCAGTACTTC. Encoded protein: CASSEALGLAQTQYF.

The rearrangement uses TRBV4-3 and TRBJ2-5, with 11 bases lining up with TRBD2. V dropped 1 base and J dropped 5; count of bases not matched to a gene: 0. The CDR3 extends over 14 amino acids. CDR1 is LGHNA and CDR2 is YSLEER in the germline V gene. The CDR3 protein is CASSQGLAGETQYF. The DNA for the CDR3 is TGCGCCAGCAGCCAAGGACTAGCGGGGGAGACCCAGTACTTC.

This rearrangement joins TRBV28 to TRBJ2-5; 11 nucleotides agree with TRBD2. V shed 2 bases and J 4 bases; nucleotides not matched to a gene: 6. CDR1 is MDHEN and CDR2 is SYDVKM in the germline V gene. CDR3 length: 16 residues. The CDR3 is CASSLGWTSGLETQYF. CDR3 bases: TGTGCCAGCAGTTTAGGCTGGACTAGCGGGTTAGAGACCCAGTACTTC.

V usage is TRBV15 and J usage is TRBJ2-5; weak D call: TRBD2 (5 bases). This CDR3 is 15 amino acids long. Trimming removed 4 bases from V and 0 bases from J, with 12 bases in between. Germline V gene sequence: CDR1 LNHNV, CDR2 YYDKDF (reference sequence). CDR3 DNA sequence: TGTGCCACCAGCAAGGACTTGGCAGACCAAGAGACCCAGTACTTC. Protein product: CATSKDLADQETQYF.

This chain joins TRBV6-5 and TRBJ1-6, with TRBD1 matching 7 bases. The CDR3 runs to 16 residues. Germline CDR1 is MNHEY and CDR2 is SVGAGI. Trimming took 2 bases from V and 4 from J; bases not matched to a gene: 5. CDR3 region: CASSYPKQGYNSPLHF. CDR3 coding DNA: TGTGCCAGCAGTTACCCGAAACAGGGGTATAATTCACCCCTCCACTTT.